Listed below are T cell receptor beta chains from one sample, sequenced in a study of T cell repertoires in cytomegalovirus infection. MiXCR was run by TCRdb on the reads, yielding one entry per CDR3 protein. This repertoire shows 300,000 to 400,000 distinct CDR3 sequences, roughly 29% found once; its top ten account for around 20%. These TCRs' antigens remain unknown. Specimen: cultured PBMCs, collected from culture after CMV antigen stimulation. The origin of the receptors is a human donor in good health (CMV status not recorded). Some clones in this sample may be carry-over from other donors' samples. Each CDR3 is given with its conserved first and last residue. D genes are given only for firm matches. Only part of the rows carry a size: once, few, many, or a class if the clone is expanded.

length: 14; D: NA; V: TRBV7-8; size: NA; J: TRBJ1-1; CDR3: CASSPGHWNTEAFF; DNA: TGTGCCAGCAGCCCCGGACATTGGAACACTGAAGCTTTCTTT
length: 13; D: NA; V: TRBV19; size: NA; J: TRBJ2-6; CDR3: CATRAGGANVLTF; DNA: TGTGCCACCCGGGCGGGAGGGGCCAACGTCCTGACTTTC
length: 11; D: NA; V: TRBV19; size: NA; J: TRBJ1-2; CDR3: CASIGARGYTF; DNA: TGTGCCAGTATAGGGGCGCGTGGCTACACCTTC
length: 15; D: NA; V: TRBV3-1; size: many; J: TRBJ1-1; CDR3: CASSQTVGGSTEAFF; DNA: TGTGCCAGCAGCCAGACAGTAGGCGGAAGCACTGAAGCTTTCTTT
length: 12; D: NA; V: TRBV10-3; size: once; J: TRBJ1-2; CDR3: CAITGDVYGYTF; DNA: TGTGCCATCACCGGGGACGTCTATGGCTACACCTTC
length: 13; D: TRBD1; V: TRBV6-8; size: NA; J: TRBJ1-4; CDR3: CASRQGAVEKLFF; DNA: TGTGCCAGCAGACAGGGGGCTGTAGAAAAACTGTTTTTT
length: 14; D: NA; V: TRBV12-3/TRBV12-4; size: many; J: TRBJ2-3; CDR3: CASSFGSRTDTQYF; DNA: TGTGCCAGCAGTTTTGGGAGCCGCACAGATACGCAGTATTTT
length: 13; D: TRBD1; V: TRBV20-1; size: NA; J: TRBJ2-4; CDR3: CSAGQGAKNIQYF; DNA: TGCAGTGCTGGACAGGGAGCCAAAAACATTCAGTACTTC
length: 14; D: NA; V: TRBV18; size: many; J: TRBJ2-3; CDR3: CASSQGPDLDTQYF; DNA: TGTGCCAGCTCCCAAGGCCCTGACCTGGATACGCAGTATTTT
length: 13; D: NA; V: TRBV7-4; size: few; J: TRBJ2-5; CDR3: CASSPRTKETQYF; DNA: TGTGCCAGCAGCCCAAGAACTAAAGAGACCCAGTACTTC
length: 15; D: NA; V: TRBV5-1; size: NA; J: TRBJ1-2; CDR3: CASSLLTGFDYGYTF; DNA: TGCGCCAGCAGCTTGTTAACAGGGTTCGACTATGGCTACACCTTC
length: 14; D: TRBD1; V: TRBV27; size: NA; J: TRBJ2-1; CDR3: CASSLGDRVREQFF; DNA: TGTGCCAGCAGTTTGGGGGACAGGGTAAGGGAGCAGTTCTTC
length: 14; D: TRBD2; V: TRBV12-3/TRBV12-4; size: few; J: TRBJ2-7; CDR3: CASRLAGAPYEQYF; DNA: TGTGCCAGTAGGCTAGCGGGGGCCCCCTACGAGCAGTACTTC
length: 15; D: TRBD1; V: TRBV7-3; size: few; J: TRBJ1-2; CDR3: CASSFSDRFDYGYTF; DNA: TGTGCCAGCAGCTTTTCGGACAGGTTCGACTATGGCTACACCTTC
length: 13; D: NA; V: TRBV7-2; size: NA; J: TRBJ2-3; CDR3: CASSILRADTQYF; DNA: TGTGCCAGCAGCATACTACGGGCAGATACGCAGTATTTT
length: 15; D: NA; V: TRBV6-5; size: few; J: TRBJ1-5; CDR3: CASREQGVGNQPQHF; DNA: TGTGCCAGCAGAGAACAGGGTGTGGGCAATCAGCCCCAGCATTTT
length: 13; D: NA; V: TRBV7-2; size: NA; J: TRBJ1-1; CDR3: CASSPLRGTEAFF; DNA: TGTGCCAGCAGCCCCCTTAGGGGCACTGAAGCTTTCTTT
length: 15; D: NA; V: TRBV4-1; size: few; J: TRBJ1-5; CDR3: CASSSGRHSNQPQHF; DNA: TGCGCCAGCAGCTCCGGACGGCATAGCAATCAGCCCCAGCATTTT
length: 16; D: TRBD2; V: TRBV7-8; size: few; J: TRBJ2-3; CDR3: CASSLTTSVGTDTQYF; DNA: TGTGCCAGCAGCTTAACGACTAGCGTCGGCACAGATACGCAGTATTTT
length: 16; D: TRBD1; V: TRBV19; size: NA; J: TRBJ1-5; CDR3: CASRPLMTGKNQPQHF; DNA: TGTGCCAGTAGACCCCTCATGACAGGGAAAAATCAGCCCCAGCATTTT
length: 15; D: TRBD1; V: TRBV19; size: NA; J: TRBJ1-5; CDR3: CASWDGTGGNQPQHF; DNA: TGTGCCAGTTGGGACGGGACAGGGGGCAATCAGCCCCAGCATTTT
length: 16; D: TRBD2; V: TRBV5-4; size: few; J: TRBJ2-3; CDR3: CASPGTSGGSTDTQYF; DNA: TGTGCCAGCCCCGGGACTAGCGGGGGAAGCACAGATACGCAGTATTTT
length: 14; D: NA; V: TRBV12-3/TRBV12-4; size: NA; J: TRBJ2-1; CDR3: CASSLGGFPTREFF; DNA: TGTGCCAGCAGTTTAGGGGGGTTCCCCACTCGGGAGTTCTTC
length: 15; D: NA; V: TRBV11-2; size: NA; J: TRBJ1-2; CDR3: CASSLEGRAVYGYTF; DNA: TGTGCCAGCAGCTTAGAGGGCAGGGCGGTCTATGGCTACACCTTC
length: 13; D: NA; V: TRBV2; size: NA; J: TRBJ1-6; CDR3: CASSEGEGSPLHF; DNA: TGTGCCAGCAGTGAAGGGGAGGGTTCACCCCTCCACTTT
length: 15; D: TRBD2; V: TRBV20-1; size: few; J: TRBJ2-3; CDR3: CSARLTSGRAHTQYF; DNA: TGCAGTGCTAGACTAACTAGCGGGAGGGCCCATACGCAGTATTTT
length: 16; D: NA; V: TRBV7-4; size: once; J: TRBJ1-2; CDR3: CASSPYIPTTNYGYTF; DNA: TGTGCCAGCAGCCCATATATCCCCACTACTAACTATGGCTACACCTTC
length: 14; D: NA; V: TRBV7-8; size: few; J: TRBJ2-1; CDR3: CASRPGSLAGEQFF; DNA: TGTGCCAGCCGACCCGGGAGTCTGGCGGGTGAGCAGTTCTTC
length: 14; D: NA; V: TRBV2; size: few; J: TRBJ2-7; CDR3: CAIAGGDSSYEQYF; DNA: TGTGCCATAGCAGGGGGGGACAGTTCCTACGAGCAGTACTTC
length: 17; D: TRBD1; V: TRBV12-3/TRBV12-4; size: NA; J: TRBJ2-2; CDR3: CASSPPGQGVYTGELFF; DNA: TGTGCCAGCAGTCCTCCGGGACAGGGTGTGTACACCGGGGAGCTGTTTTTT
length: 11; D: NA; V: TRBV29-1; size: NA; J: TRBJ1-1; CDR3: CSGRGSTEAFF; DNA: TGCAGCGGCAGAGGGAGCACTGAAGCTTTCTTT
length: 15; D: TRBD2; V: TRBV2; size: many; J: TRBJ2-7; CDR3: CASSESAGVSYEQYF; DNA: TGTGCCAGCAGTGAATCTGCGGGGGTCTCCTACGAGCAGTACTTC
length: 11; D: NA; V: TRBV7-2; size: many; J: TRBJ2-7; CDR3: CASSSKGEQYF; DNA: TGTGCCAGCAGCTCCAAGGGAGAGCAGTACTTC
length: 15; D: TRBD1; V: TRBV28; size: few; J: TRBJ1-2; CDR3: CASSEPSGGFYGYTF; DNA: TGTGCCAGCAGTGAGCCCTCAGGGGGCTTCTATGGCTACACCTTC
length: 14; D: NA; V: TRBV3-1; size: few; J: TRBJ2-7; CDR3: CASSFTGNSYEQYF; DNA: TGTGCCAGCAGTTTCACAGGGAACTCCTACGAGCAGTACTTC
length: 16; D: TRBD1; V: TRBV7-9; size: NA; J: TRBJ1-3; CDR3: CASSTHRGTAGNTIYF; DNA: TGTGCCAGCAGCACCCACAGGGGAACAGCCGGAAACACCATATATTTT
length: 12; D: NA; V: TRBV25-1; size: few; J: TRBJ1-2; CDR3: CASTSGGYGYTF; DNA: TGTGCCAGCACATCAGGCGGCTATGGCTACACCTTC
length: 11; D: NA; V: TRBV2; size: NA; J: TRBJ2-7; CDR3: CASAPVGEQYF; DNA: TGTGCCAGCGCCCCGGTGGGCGAGCAGTACTTC
length: 15; D: NA; V: TRBV5-6; size: few; J: TRBJ1-2; CDR3: CASSLGPGGFYGYTF; DNA: TGTGCCAGCAGCTTGGGCCCGGGGGGATTCTATGGCTACACCTTC
length: 16; D: NA; V: TRBV5-1; size: few; J: TRBJ2-3; CDR3: CASSPGPQGSTDTQYF; DNA: TGCGCCAGCAGCCCGGGTCCTCAGGGGAGCACAGATACGCAGTATTTT
length: 13; D: NA; V: TRBV12-3/TRBV12-4; size: NA; J: TRBJ2-5; CDR3: CASSSTAKETQYF; DNA: TGTGCCAGCAGTTCTACAGCTAAAGAGACCCAGTACTTC